These 27 T cell receptor beta chains came from one sample sequenced in a study of T-cell memory formation after mild COVID-19. TCRdb processed the 5' RACE reads anew with MiXCR; each CDR3 protein has one entry. The top ten clones hold 28% of a sample with about 110,000 distinct CDR3 sequences, approximately 17% of them seen once. The sample consisted of PBMCs or a T cell subset sorted from them (not recorded which). These receptor sequences come from an adult woman who had mild COVID-19 (a few samples of this study predate the infection). Cell type and time point are not known.

This clonotype has a single count. The chain combines TRBV7-6 with TRBJ1-1; 7 nucleotides line up with TRBD1. Per germline, CDR1 SGHVS and CDR2 FNYEAQ. The CDR3 length is 16 residues. Trimming cost V 4 bases and J 0 bases; bases outside gene matches: 8. The CDR3 region has the DNA TGTGCCAGCAGCTCAAGACAGGGTCCGGTGAACACTGAAGCTTTCTTT. It yields the protein CASSSRQGPVNTEAFF.

This chain connects TRBV10-3 to TRBJ1-5; D not certain. V gave up 7 bases and J gave up 1 base, with 8 bases separating them. The V gene's germline CDR1 is ENHRY and CDR2 SYGVKD. This CDR3 has 13 residues. CDR3 DNA: TGTGCCATCAAGGCCGAGAGCAATCAGCCCCAGCATTTT. Its translation: CAIKAESNQPQHF.

This clonotype has only a few counts. The V gene is TRBV5-6, the J gene TRBJ2-5, with 9 bases matching TRBD1. The CDR3 totals 15 residues. Germline CDR1 and CDR2: SGHDT and YYEEEE. With 0 bases clipped from V and 5 bases from J, the junction kept 5 bases outside the gene matches. The CDR3 protein is CASSLVQGAWETQYF. The DNA for the CDR3 is TGTGCCAGCAGCTTGGTACAGGGGGCCTGGGAGACCCAGTACTTC.

The genes are TRBV20-1 and TRBJ1-2, with 12 bases fitting TRBD1. The junction had 11 bases not matched to a gene; V was cut back by 5 bases and J by 4 bases. Germline values: CDR1 DFQATT, CDR2 SNEGSKA (reference sequence). The CDR3 runs to 16 residues. In DNA, the CDR3 is TGCAGTGCTTTAATCCGGGACAGGGGGCCGATCTATGGCTACACCTTC. Its protein is CSALIRDRGPIYGYTF.

This clonotype was observed many times. The chain couples TRBV7-9 to TRBJ1-2, with D possibly TRBD1 on 6 matching bases. V was pared by 0 bases and J by 4 bases, with 6 bases between. The germline CDR1 and CDR2 sequences are SEHNR and FQNEAQ (reference sequence). This CDR3 has 13 residues. CDR3 nucleotides: TGTGCCAGCAGCTTAGCAGGGGGCTATGGCTACACCTTC. Its translation: CASSLAGGYGYTF.

The V call is TRBV7-8, the J call TRBJ1-1; D is ambiguous. The CDR3 has 14 amino acids. CDR1 is SGHVS and CDR2 is FQNEAQ in the germline V gene. Trimming cost V 3 bases and J 1 base, with 9 bases left between them. The DNA of the CDR3 is TGTGCCAGCAGCTTGGGGAATGGGAACACTGAAGCTTTCTTT. This translates into CASSLGNGNTEAFF. The full variable domain, its missing parts supplied by reference TRBV7-8 and TRBJ1-1, is GAGVSQSPRYKVAKRGQDVALRCDPISGHVSLFWYQQALGQGPEFLTYFQNEAQLDKSGLPSDRFFAERPEGSVSTLKIQRTQQEDSAVYLCASSLGNGNTEAFFGQGTRLTVV.

This chain joins TRBV11-2 and TRBJ2-3; 10 bases agree with TRBD2. Germline lookup yields CDR1 SGHAT and CDR2 FQNNGV. There are 19 residues in the CDR3. V was clipped by 3 bases and J by 0 bases; unmatched bases: 12. As DNA, the CDR3 is TGTGCCAGCAGCTTGGACCGACTAGCGGGTCGACATAGCACAGATACGCAGTATTTT. Its protein is CASSLDRLAGRHSTDTQYF.

Many counts were recorded for this clonotype. The chain joins TRBV7-8 to TRBJ2-7, with D unclear. CDR3 size: 12 residues. V was cut by 1 base and J by 6 bases, with 7 bases left in between. Germline V lookup: CDR1 SGHVS, CDR2 FQNEAQ. The CDR3 coding sequence is TGTGCCAGCAGCTTAGGGGAAAGCGAGCAGTACTTC. It codes for CASSLGESEQYF. Looking up the rest from reference TRBV7-8 and TRBJ2-7 gives the full variable domain: GAGVSQSPRYKVAKRGQDVALRCDPISGHVSLFWYQQALGQGPEFLTYFQNEAQLDKSGLPSDRFFAERPEGSVSTLKIQRTQQEDSAVYLCASSLGESEQYFGPGTRLTVT.

The chain recombines TRBV29-1 with TRBJ2-7; a possible D gene is TRBD2 (7 bases). Looked up from germline, CDR1 is SQVTM and CDR2 is ANQGSEA. V dropped 4 bases and J dropped 2 bases, with 18 bases sitting between them. This CDR3 has 15 residues. The CDR3 DNA follows: TGCAGCGTTGTAGGGCAGCGGGACAAACCCTACGAGCAGTACTTC. It specifies CSVVGQRDKPYEQYF.

The chain joins TRBV6-1 to TRBJ2-7, with 9 bases that match TRBD2. This CDR3 has 16 amino acids. Trimming removed 5 bases from V and 2 bases from J; junction bases left unmatched: 10. Germline CDR1 and CDR2: MNHNS and SASEGT. The CDR3 bases are TGTGCCAGCAGTTTTGGAGCGGGGGGCTCTGCCTACGAGCAGTACTTC. It specifies CASSFGAGGSAYEQYF.

This clonotype was recorded a few times. The chain links TRBV7-8 to TRBJ2-5, with D unresolved. The ends were cut back, 0 bases at V and 5 bases at J, with 7 bases in the middle. Germline CDR1 and CDR2: SGHVS and FQNEAQ. The CDR3 has 13 amino acids. CDR3 sequence (DNA): TGTGCCAGCAGCTTAGCACTACGGGAGACCCAGTACTTC. This translates into CASSLALRETQYF. Based on the CDR3 plus reference TRBV7-8 and TRBJ2-5, the full variable domain is GAGVSQSPRYKVAKRGQDVALRCDPISGHVSLFWYQQALGQGPEFLTYFQNEAQLDKSGLPSDRFFAERPEGSVSTLKIQRTQQEDSAVYLCASSLALRETQYFGPGTRLLVL.

The chain couples TRBV6-5 to TRBJ2-7; tentatively, D is TRBD2 (6 bases). The CDR3 sequence is 17 residues long. Trimming cost V 0 bases and J 2 bases, with 17 bases left between them. Germline V gives CDR1 MNHEY, CDR2 SVGAGI. CDR3 amino acids: CASSYSNPAGKTYEQYF. CDR3 in DNA: TGTGCCAGCAGTTACTCGAACCCAGCGGGCAAGACCTACGAGCAGTACTTC.

This chain uses TRBV5-1 with TRBJ2-1; perhaps TRBD1 as D (5 bases). The CDR3 spans 14 residues. Germline values: CDR1 SGHRS, CDR2 YFSETQ. V was trimmed by 5 bases and J by 8 bases, leaving 17 bases between them. CDR3 in amino acids: CASSPGEVGHEQFF. The DNA for the CDR3 is TGCGCCAGCAGTCCCGGAGAAGTGGGGCATGAGCAGTTCTTC.

V and J are TRBV12-3 or TRBV12-4 and TRBJ2-5; D might be TRBD2 (5 bases). Trimming removed 6 bases at V and 5 bases at J, with 10 bases between. The CDR3 loop spans 12 amino acids. The CDR3 nucleotides read TGTGCCAGCAGGAGGGTTGGGGAGACCCAGTACTTC. Residues: CASRRVGETQYF.

The chain links TRBV13 to TRBJ2-7, with 8 nucleotides matching TRBD1. Trimming took 4 bases from V and 0 from J; bases not matched to a gene: 5. This CDR3 spans 15 amino acids. Germline assignment: CDR1 PRHDT and CDR2 FYEKMQ (reference sequence). CDR3 in amino acids: CASSSRDRPSYEQYF. The CDR3 region has the DNA TGTGCCAGCAGCTCGAGGGACAGGCCCTCCTACGAGCAGTACTTC.

The chain carries TRBV15 and TRBJ1-1; 7 nucleotides line up with TRBD1. V dropped 4 bases and J dropped 1; count of bases not matched to a gene: 3. CDR3 length equals 14 residues. Germline loops: CDR1 LNHNV, CDR2 YYDKDF (reference sequence). The CDR3 is CATSINRGNTEAFF. In nucleotides, the CDR3 is TGTGCCACCAGCATTAACAGGGGGAACACTGAAGCTTTCTTT.

This clonotype was detected only a few times. At one boundary the junction diverges from the germline segment, which might be a read error. This chain links TRBV7-9 with TRBJ2-7; a weak D match, TRBD2 (6 bases). This CDR3 is 13 amino acids long. Germline V gene data show CDR1 as SEHNR and CDR2 as FQNEAQ (reference sequence). CDR3 in amino acids: CASLGPGVFFRSF. The DNA for the CDR3 is TGTGCCAGCCTGGGCCCGGGGGTTTTTTTCCGTAGCTTC.

V is TRBV2 and J is TRBJ2-1, with TRBD1 matching 10 bases. The CDR3 has 13 amino acids. CDR1 SNHLY and CDR2 FYNNEI come from the germline V gene. Trimming cost V 10 bases and J 6 bases; bases outside gene matches: 6. The CDR3 bases are TGTGCCACCCCCGGGACAGGGGCCAATGAGCAGTTCTTC. It specifies CATPGTGANEQFF.

This clonotype was found a few times. V and J are TRBV27 and TRBJ1-5; TRBD1 matches at 7 bases. With V trimmed by 4 bases and J by 2 bases, 5 bases remained unmatched. CDR1 is MNHEY, CDR2 SMNVEV, per germline (reference sequence). This CDR3 comprises 15 residues. CDR3 sequence (DNA): TGTGCCAGCAGTTACAGGGGATTTGGCAATCAGCCCCAGCATTTT. Encoded protein: CASSYRGFGNQPQHF.

The chain recombines TRBV6-1 with TRBJ2-7, with D tentatively TRBD1 or TRBD2 (6 bases each). CDR1 and CDR2 (germline): MNHNS, SASEGT. V shed 1 base and J shed 2 bases, with 12 bases lying between them. The CDR3 loop spans 15 amino acids. CDR3 DNA: TGTGCCAGCAGTGAAGGTCGGGGGCGAACCTACGAGCAGTACTTC. It translates to CASSEGRGRTYEQYF.

The J gene is TRBJ2-7, the V gene TRBV12-3 or TRBV12-4, with TRBD2 matching over 8 bases. Unmatched junction bases numbered 1, after V lost 4 bases and J lost 2 bases. This CDR3 is 13 amino acids long. Here the CDR3 reads CASSSGLAYEQYF. CDR3 bases: TGTGCCAGCAGTTCGGGACTAGCCTACGAGCAGTACTTC.

This clonotype was found many times. This sequence joins TRBV4-1 and TRBJ2-7, with D perhaps matching TRBD1 or TRBD2 (5 bases each). The V end was cut by 0 bases, the J end by 6 bases, with 18 bases between. The CDR3 extends over 16 amino acids. Germline V gene data show CDR1 as MGHRA and CDR2 as YSYEKL. The CDR3 DNA follows: TGCGCCAGCAGCCAAGAGACCGGGGACCTGTATGCCGAGCAGTACTTC. Translation: CASSQETGDLYAEQYF.

The table lists this clonotype with a few counts. The chain is built from TRBV4-1 and TRBJ2-2, with 9 bases lining up with TRBD1. This CDR3 spans 15 amino acids. Germline lookup yields CDR1 MGHRA and CDR2 YSYEKL. The V and J ends lost 1 base and 5 bases, in that order; junction bases with no gene match: 2. The CDR3 here is CASSQGTGVTGELFF. In DNA form, the CDR3 reads TGCGCCAGCAGCCAAGGGACAGGGGTAACCGGGGAGCTGTTTTTT.

This clonotype was seen more than once but under ten times. CDR3 sequence: CASSQGQGLVDGYTF. In DNA form, the CDR3 reads TGTGCCAGTAGTCAAGGACAGGGGCTCGTCGATGGCTACACCTTC. The chain couples TRBV19 to TRBJ1-2; 9 nucleotides align to TRBD1. The germline V gene encodes CDR1 LNHDA and CDR2 SQIVND (reference sequence). The J segment lost 6 bases and the V segment lost 5 bases, leaving 10 bases of the junction unmatched. This CDR3 spans 15 amino acids.

A few counts support this clonotype. The chain is built from TRBV7-2 and TRBJ2-7; D is unresolved. CDR3 length: 12 residues. V lost 1 base and J 2 bases, leaving 3 bases between the germline ends. Germline lookup yields CDR1 SGHTA and CDR2 FQGNSA. CDR3: CASSLETYEQYF. CDR3 DNA: TGTGCCAGCAGCTTAGAGACCTACGAGCAGTACTTC. Full variable domain (outside the CDR3, taken from reference TRBV7-2 and TRBJ2-7): GAGVSQSPSNKVTEKGKDVELRCDPISGHTALYWYRQSLGQGLEFLIYFQGNSAPDKSGLPSDRFSAERTGGSVSTLTIQRTQQEDSAVYLCASSLETYEQYFGPGTRLTVT.

This chain joins TRBV30 and TRBJ2-6; possible D gene TRBD2, 6 bases. Germline V lookup: CDR1 GTSNPN, CDR2 SVGIG (reference sequence). V shed 5 bases and J shed 2 bases, with 10 bases lying between them. This CDR3 contains 14 residues. The CDR3 is CAWGGGAGANVLTF. The CDR3 DNA reads as TGTGCCTGGGGCGGAGGGGCTGGGGCCAACGTCCTGACTTTC.

Notes on this clonotype: Sequence at one end of the junction differs from germline and may be a read error. This rearrangement joins TRBV12-3 or TRBV12-4 to TRBJ1-1, with D hard to call. The CDR3 has 16 amino acids. CDR3 residues: CAISSDGESWNTEAFF. Written as DNA, the CDR3 is TGTGCCATCAGTTCGGACGGGGAATCGTGGAACACTGAAGCTTTCTTT.